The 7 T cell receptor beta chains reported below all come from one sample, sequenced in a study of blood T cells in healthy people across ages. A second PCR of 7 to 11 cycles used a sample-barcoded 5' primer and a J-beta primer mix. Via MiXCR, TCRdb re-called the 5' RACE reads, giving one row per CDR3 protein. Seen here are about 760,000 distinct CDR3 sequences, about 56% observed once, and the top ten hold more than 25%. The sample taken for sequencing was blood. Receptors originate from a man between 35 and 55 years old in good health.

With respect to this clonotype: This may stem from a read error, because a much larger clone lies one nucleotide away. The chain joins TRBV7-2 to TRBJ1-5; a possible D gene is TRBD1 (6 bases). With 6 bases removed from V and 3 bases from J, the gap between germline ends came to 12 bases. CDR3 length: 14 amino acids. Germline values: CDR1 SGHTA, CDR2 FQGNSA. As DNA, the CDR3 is TGTGCCAGCAGTCGGGGGCGGCACAATCAGCCCCAGCATTTT. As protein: CASSRGRHNQPQHF.

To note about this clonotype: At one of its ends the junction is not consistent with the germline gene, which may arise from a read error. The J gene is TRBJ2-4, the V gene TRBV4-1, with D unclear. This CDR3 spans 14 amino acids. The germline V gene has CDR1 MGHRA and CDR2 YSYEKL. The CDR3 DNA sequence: TGCGCCAGCAGCCAAGGACTGGTCAAAGACATTCAGTACTTC. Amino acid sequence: CASSQGLVKDIQYF.

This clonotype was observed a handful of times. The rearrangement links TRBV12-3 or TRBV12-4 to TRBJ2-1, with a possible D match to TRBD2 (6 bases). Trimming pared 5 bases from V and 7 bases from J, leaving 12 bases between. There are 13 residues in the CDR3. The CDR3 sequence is CASSAGLRNEQFF. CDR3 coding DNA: TGTGCCAGCAGTGCGGGGCTTCGGAATGAGCAGTTCTTC.

The DNA of the CDR3 is TGTGCCAGCAGCCAAGGACTAACGGGGAAAGGAGAGACCCAGTACTTC. Its protein product is CASSQGLTGKGETQYF. V is TRBV14 and J is TRBJ2-5, with D tentatively TRBD2 (5 bases). CDR3 length: 16 residues. Germline V gene sequence: CDR1 SGHDN, CDR2 FVKESK. V was clipped by 1 base and J by 4 bases, with 16 bases between them.

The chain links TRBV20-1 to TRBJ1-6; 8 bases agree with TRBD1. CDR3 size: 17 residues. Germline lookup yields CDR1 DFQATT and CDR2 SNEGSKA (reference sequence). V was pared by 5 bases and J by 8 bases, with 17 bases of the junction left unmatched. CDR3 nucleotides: TGCAGTGCTCGACGACCCACCGGACAGGGTCGATATTCACCCCTCCACTTT. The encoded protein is CSARRPTGQGRYSPLHF.

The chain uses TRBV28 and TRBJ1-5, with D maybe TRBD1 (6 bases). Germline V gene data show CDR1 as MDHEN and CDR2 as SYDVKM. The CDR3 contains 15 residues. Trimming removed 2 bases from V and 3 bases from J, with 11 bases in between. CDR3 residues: CASSLPPGANQPQHF. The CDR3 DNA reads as TGTGCCAGCAGTTTACCCCCAGGGGCCAATCAGCCCCAGCATTTT.

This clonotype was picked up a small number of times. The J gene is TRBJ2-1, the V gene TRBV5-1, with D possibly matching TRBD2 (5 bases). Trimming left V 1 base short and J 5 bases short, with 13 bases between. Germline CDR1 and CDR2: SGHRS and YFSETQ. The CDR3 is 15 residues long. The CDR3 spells CASSLWLAQNNEQFF. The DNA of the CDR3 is TGCGCCAGCAGCTTGTGGCTAGCTCAGAACAATGAGCAGTTCTTC.